This TCR beta chain was captured in a study of low-dose radiotherapy and immunotherapy resistance in tumors. Study context: Cohort 1 was given 0.5 Gy per fraction every 2 weeks, for 6.5 Gy total. Each two-week cycle included intravenous cyclophosphamide 200 mg/m2, given one day before radiation and immunotherapy.

The CDR3 length is 15 residues. The V segment lost 6 bases and the J segment 12 bases; nucleotides outside the gene matches: 16. Germline V gene sequence: CDR1 SNHLY, CDR2 FYNNEI. In its sample, this clonotype was seen a few times. Eligible patients bore advanced solid tumors devoid of tumor-infiltrating lymphocytes. Gene-specific TRAV and TRBV primers were used for first-strand cDNA, covering alpha and beta chains. The authors ran 20 PCR cycles to amplify TCRs with a constant-region primer and V-primer adapter. MiXCR was run by TCRdb on the reads, yielding one entry per CDR3 protein. Found here are under 20,000 distinct CDR3 sequences, about 74% of them singletons; the top ten hold over 10%.

The source is a human donor with advanced metastatic prostate, ovarian, gallbladder or colorectal cancer (not recorded which). This table probably holds off-target reads from a library built for another chain. The chain has TRBV2 and TRBJ2-1, with 8 positions matching TRBD2. CDR3 protein: CASSASGQGSGGQFF. The CDR3 region has the DNA TGTGCCAGCAGCGCTAGCGGGCAGGGGTCGGGGGGGCAGTTCTTC.